These 15 T cell receptor beta chains came from one sample sequenced in a study of CXCR3-negative and CXCR3-positive naive CD8 T cells. The authors prepared UMI-labeled TRB cDNA libraries by 5' RACE. TCRdb reprocessed the 5' RACE reads and stores each CDR3 protein as one record, lacking DNA. The sample's table shows 100,000 to 150,000 distinct CDR3 sequences. Sequenced input: naive CXCR3- CD8+ T cells from blood. Subset described: CD45RO-CCR7+CD27+CD95- naive CD8+ T cells lacking CXCR3 (TNR3-). Receptor source: a human donor in good health. Some clones in this sample may be carry-over from other donors' samples.

V gene TRBV28 combines with J gene TRBJ2-2; TCRdb gives TRBD1 as the D gene, but with no DNA this cannot be confirmed. The germline V gene has CDR1 MDHEN and CDR2 SYDVKM. CDR3 length: 18 amino acids. This CDR3 is CASSTGVYPPTNTGELFF.

This chain joins TRBV28 and TRBJ1-1. The CDR3 is made up of 17 amino acids. Germline V gene data show CDR1 as MDHEN and CDR2 as SYDVKM. This CDR3 is CASSLYGAGRANTEAFF.

The rearrangement links TRBV12-3 or TRBV12-4 to TRBJ2-7; TCRdb lists TRBD1, though no DNA is available to test this call. This CDR3 has 14 amino acids. CDR3 amino acids: CASRGQGSADEQYF.

CDR3 protein: CSVDLGRGGTAEQFF. The rearrangement joins TRBV29-1 to TRBJ2-1; TCRdb picks TRBD1, but there is no DNA to check that call. Germline CDR1 is SQVTM and CDR2 is ANQGSEA. The CDR3 consists of 15 residues.

V is TRBV29-1 and J is TRBJ2-7; the D call of TRBD2 rests on TCRdb alone, since no DNA is present to check it. The germline V gene encodes CDR1 SQVTM and CDR2 ANQGSEA. The CDR3 extends over 14 amino acids. CDR3 protein: CSVDLASIPYEQYF.

The chain combines TRBV25-1 with TRBJ2-1; the TRBD1 assignment by TCRdb is unverifiable without DNA. The CDR3 contains 18 residues. Looked up from germline, CDR1 is MGHDK and CDR2 is SYGVNS. The CDR3 sequence is CASRGVEGGGGAYNEQFF.

The chain is built from TRBV29-1 and TRBJ1-1. CDR1 SQVTM and CDR2 ANQGSEA come from the germline V gene. The CDR3 sequence is 13 residues long. CDR3 amino acids: CSVATTLNTEAFF.

The chain is built from TRBV24-1 and TRBJ2-1; the D gene TCRdb calls, TRBD1, cannot be checked with no DNA. The CDR3 totals 18 residues. In germline, CDR1 is KGHDR, CDR2 SFDVKD. CDR3 loop: CATSDSDRAVVNYNEQFF.

This chain links TRBV11-2 with TRBJ1-2. Germline assignment: CDR1 SGHAT and CDR2 FQNNGV. CDR3 length: 14 amino acids. CDR3 region: CASSLGPPNYGYTF.

This chain's CDR3 is CSVDEPGPKTGGYTF. The chain links TRBV29-1 to TRBJ1-2; TCRdb reports TRBD1, a call that lacks DNA to check it against. The CDR3 contains 15 residues. The germline V gene has CDR1 SQVTM and CDR2 ANQGSEA.

This chain links TRBV28 with TRBJ1-2; TCRdb designates TRBD1, a call that cannot be tested without DNA. Germline CDR1 is MDHEN and CDR2 is SYDVKM. The CDR3 is 14 residues long. CDR3 loop: CASRSGQGYYGYTF.

The chain joins TRBV7-6 to TRBJ2-7; no DNA is available, so the TRBD1 call from TCRdb remains unchecked. The CDR3 sequence is 15 residues long. Looked up from germline, CDR1 is SGHVS and CDR2 is FNYEAQ. CDR3: CASTLGQGLSYEQYF.

The V and J genes are TRBV20-1 and TRBJ1-1; TCRdb's D call of TRBD1 is untestable without DNA. Germline CDR1 is DFQATT and CDR2 is SNEGSKA (reference sequence). This CDR3 spans 13 amino acids. The CDR3 sequence is CSAPDPEDTEAFF.

The chain recombines TRBV25-1 with TRBJ2-7. The CDR3 totals 15 residues. CDR1 MGHDK and CDR2 SYGVNS come from the germline V gene. The CDR3 spells CASSDPSDTTYEQYF.

The chain combines TRBV20-1 with TRBJ1-1. The CDR3 is 15 amino acids. CDR1 is DFQATT, CDR2 SNEGSKA, per germline (reference sequence). The CDR3 sequence: CSARDPEGPNTEAFF.